Listed below are T cell receptor beta chains from one sample, sequenced in a study of cytomegalovirus exposure and HLA in healthy donors. Method: immunoSEQ multiplex PCR; TCRdb's copy keeps in-frame clones and lacks some. The sample carries more than 110,000 clones, 75% recorded once. Sequenced material: PBMCs. These receptors all stem from a man aged 30-40 years in good health and CMV-seronegative. Both conserved end residues are part of each CDR3. A D gene is named only where the DNA matches it firmly. Size tells how often a clone was seen (once, few, many) or the class of an expanded clone, and some rows leave it out.

>-|TRBJ2-2|TRBV7-8|-
TGTGCCAGCAGCTTAAATGGCGGGCAGAGGACCGGGGAGCTGTTTTTT
CASSLNGGQRTGELFF
>TRBD1|TRBJ2-5|TRBV19|-
TGTGCCAGTCGGGACAGGAGGGGGATAGTTGGGCAAGAGACCCAGTACTTC
CASRDRRGIVGQETQYF
>-|TRBJ1-1|TRBV6-5|-
TGTGCCAGCACTACGTCGTCATCAGGAGGAACTGAAGCTTTCTTT
CASTTSSSGGTEAFF
>TRBD1|TRBJ2-3|TRBV5-1|-
TGCGCCAGCAGCGGGACAGATCCCACAGATACGCAGTATTTT
CASSGTDPTDTQYF
>TRBD2|TRBJ2-2|TRBV9|-
TGTGCCAGCAGCGTAGCTGGTAGCGGGGGGGCCGGGGAGCTGTTTTTT
CASSVAGSGGAGELFF
>-|TRBJ1-2|TRBV6-5|-
TGTGCCAGCAGTTACTCTTGGGTCGGAGGCTATGGCTACACCTTC
CASSYSWVGGYGYTF
>TRBD1|TRBJ2-5|TRBV6-6|-
TGTGCCAGCAGGGGGGGACAGGGGACAGAGACCCAGTACTTC
CASRGGQGTETQYF
>-|TRBJ1-6|TRBV7-9|-
TGTGCCAGCAGCCCATGGACAGCCGAACAGTCCCCCCTCCACTTT
CASSPWTAEQSPLHF
>-|TRBJ2-2|TRBV9|-
TGTGCCAGCACCCACGGGATAGGTATCCCCGGGGAGCTGTTTTTT
CASTHGIGIPGELFF
>TRBD1|TRBJ1-5|TRBV19|-
TGTGCCAGTAGTACCCCGACAGGGGGTCAGCCCCAGCATTTT
CASSTPTGGQPQHF
>TRBD1|TRBJ1-1|TRBV5-8|-
TGTGCCAGCAGCTTCCCCTGGACAGGGGGGCCTGAAGCTTTCTTT
CASSFPWTGGPEAFF
>TRBD2|TRBJ2-1|TRBV5-1|-
TGCGCCAGCTACCCTAGCGGTAGCTCCTACAATGAGCAGTTCTTC
CASYPSGSSYNEQFF
>TRBD1|TRBJ2-5|TRBV7-8|-
TGTGCCAGCAGCTTACTGGACAGGGTAAAAGAGACCCAGTACTTC
CASSLLDRVKETQYF
>-|TRBJ2-3|TRBV7-7|-
TGTGCCAGCAGTTCGGACTCGGTGGGGGATACGCAGTATTTT
CASSSDSVGDTQYF
>-|TRBJ1-5|TRBV10-3|-
TGTGCCATCAGTGAGTCGGGCAGGGCAGGACAGCCCCAGCATTTT
CAISESGRAGQPQHF
>-|TRBJ2-1|TRBV30|-
TGTGCCTGGACCACAGGGAGCTCCTACAATGAGCAGTTCTTC
CAWTTGSSYNEQFF
>-|TRBJ1-5|TRBV2|once
TGTGCCAGCAGCTCTAGACAGATAGATCAGCCCCAGCATTTT
CASSSRQIDQPQHF
>-|TRBJ2-7|TRBV7-2|-
TGTGCCAGCAGCTTGACGACTCGTTACGAGCAGTACTTC
CASSLTTRYEQYF
>-|TRBJ1-5|TRBV30|-
TGTGCCTGGAGTCCAACAGGGAATCAGCCCCAGCATTTT
CAWSPTGNQPQHF
>TRBD2|TRBJ2-7|TRBV4-2|-
TGTGCCAGCAGCCGGACCGTGAAGGGACTAGCGGGAGGTGACGAGCAGTACTTC
CASSRTVKGLAGGDEQYF
>-|TRBJ2-5|TRBV6-5|-
TGTGCCAGCAGTTACCTTGGAGCAGGGGTTCAAGAGACCCAGTACTTC
CASSYLGAGVQETQYF
>TRBD1|TRBJ1-2|TRBV29-1|few
TGCAGCGTTTCCATCGACAGGGATGATGGCTACACCTTC
CSVSIDRDDGYTF
>-|TRBJ2-7|TRBV7-6|-
TGTGCCAGCAGCCCAGGCTCCTACGAGCAGTACTTC
CASSPGSYEQYF
>-|TRBJ1-2|TRBV28|many
TGTGCCAGCAGTCGCCAAAACCAGATCTATGGCTACACCTTC
CASSRQNQIYGYTF
>TRBD1|TRBJ2-6|TRBV30|-
TGTGCCTGGGGACAGGGGGGGACTGGGGCCAACGGCCTGACTTTC
CAWGQGGTGANGLTF
>TRBD2|TRBJ2-7|TRBV29-1|-
TGCAGCGTTGGTCCGTTTGGTAGCGGGGCCTACGAGCAGTACTTC
CSVGPFGSGAYEQYF
>TRBD1|TRBJ1-4|TRBV18|few
TGTGCCAGCTCACCACCGGACAGGGGGAAACTGTTTTTT
CASSPPDRGKLFF
>TRBD2|TRBJ2-5|TRBV5-1|-
TGCGCCAGCAAACAGCTAGCGGGGGGGCAAGAGACCCAGTACTTC
CASKQLAGGQETQYF
>-|TRBJ1-1|TRBV18|few
TGTGCCAGCTCACCACGCGGGGTGAACACTGAAGCTTTCTTT
CASSPRGVNTEAFF
>-|TRBJ1-2|TRBV19|few
TGTGCCAGTAGTACCCCTATTCGCTATGGCTACACCTTC
CASSTPIRYGYTF
>-|TRBJ2-1|TRBV4-1|-
TGCGCCAGCAGCCAAGTTGAACTTTACAATGAGCAGTTCTTC
CASSQVELYNEQFF
>-|TRBJ1-6|TRBV7-2|many
TGTGCCAGCAGCTTATGGCGGAATTCACCCCTCCACTTT
CASSLWRNSPLHF
>TRBD2|TRBJ2-2|TRBV30|-
TGTGCCTGGAGTAAGGGACTAGCCACGACCGGGGAGCTGTTTTTT
CAWSKGLATTGELFF
>-|TRBJ2-7|TRBV6-5|-
TGTGCCAGCAGTTACTCCCCCACGGGGACCTACGAGCAGTACTTC
CASSYSPTGTYEQYF
>TRBD1|TRBJ2-5|TRBV2|few
TGTGCCAGCATAACGGCAGGGGGACGGCAAGAGACCCAGTACTTC
CASITAGGRQETQYF
>TRBD2|TRBJ2-7|TRBV27|-
TGTGCCAGCAGTCTAGCGGGGGGGCTTTACGAGCAGTACTTC
CASSLAGGLYEQYF
>TRBD1|TRBJ1-6|TRBV5-1|-
TGCGCCAGCAGCCCCGGACAGGCTAATTCACCCCTCCACTTT
CASSPGQANSPLHF
>TRBD1|TRBJ2-7|TRBV30|once
TGTGCCTGGGGCGGGACAGGGAACGAGCAGTACTTC
CAWGGTGNEQYF
>-|TRBJ1-1|TRBV28|few
TGTGCCAGCAGTCGGGGGGGAAGGGGAGCTTTCTTT
CASSRGGRGAFF
>TRBD1|TRBJ1-2|TRBV6-1|few
TGTGCCAGCAGTGCGGGGACAGGAATAAACTATGGCTACACCTTC
CASSAGTGINYGYTF
>TRBD2|TRBJ2-7|TRBV5-1|-
TGCGCCAGCAGCTTGGAATCTGCGGGGGGCCAGTACTTC
CASSLESAGGQYF
>TRBD1|TRBJ2-7|TRBV28|-
TGTGCCAGCAGTTCGGCTCCAGGGGGAAAGGGGGCATACGAGCAGTACTTC
CASSSAPGGKGAYEQYF
>-|TRBJ2-7|TRBV15|-
TGTGCCACCAGCAGAATCGGGACTCCCAGGAGTCTGGAGCAGTACTTC
CATSRIGTPRSLEQYF
>-|TRBJ1-4|TRBV7-9|-
TGTGCCAGCAGCTTATACGGCGACAGTGCTAATGAAAAACTGTTTTTT
CASSLYGDSANEKLFF
>-|TRBJ1-1|TRBV27|-
TGTGCCAGCAGTTTATGGGGTACAGGGTTACCCGGGTCGGGTGAAGCTTTCTTT
CASSLWGTGLPGSGEAFF
>TRBD1|TRBJ1-1|TRBV27|few
TGTGCCAGTAAATCAGGGGGAACTGAAGCTTTCTTT
CASKSGGTEAFF
>-|TRBJ1-2|TRBV7-6|few
TGTGCCAGCAGCTTAGCTTCGGCAGGCCAGACCTTC
CASSLASAGQTF
>TRBD2|TRBJ2-1|TRBV7-2|-
TGTGCCAGCAGCTTCCCCAGACTAGCGGGGCCCCAGGATGAGCAGTTCTTC
CASSFPRLAGPQDEQFF
>-|TRBJ2-5|TRBV9|-
TGTGCCAGCAGCGTAACAGTACAAGAGACCCAGTACTTC
CASSVTVQETQYF
>-|TRBJ1-1|TRBV7-2|-
TGTGCCAGCAGCTCGCCCCGGACAGCATGGAACACTGAAGCTTTCTTT
CASSSPRTAWNTEAFF
>TRBD1|TRBJ1-2|TRBV5-6|-
TGTGCCAGCAGCTTCGGACAGGGTTATGGCTACACCTTC
CASSFGQGYGYTF
>-|TRBJ1-2|TRBV25-1|-
TGTGCCAGCAGAAGAGCGACAGGATACTATGGCTACACCTTC
CASRRATGYYGYTF